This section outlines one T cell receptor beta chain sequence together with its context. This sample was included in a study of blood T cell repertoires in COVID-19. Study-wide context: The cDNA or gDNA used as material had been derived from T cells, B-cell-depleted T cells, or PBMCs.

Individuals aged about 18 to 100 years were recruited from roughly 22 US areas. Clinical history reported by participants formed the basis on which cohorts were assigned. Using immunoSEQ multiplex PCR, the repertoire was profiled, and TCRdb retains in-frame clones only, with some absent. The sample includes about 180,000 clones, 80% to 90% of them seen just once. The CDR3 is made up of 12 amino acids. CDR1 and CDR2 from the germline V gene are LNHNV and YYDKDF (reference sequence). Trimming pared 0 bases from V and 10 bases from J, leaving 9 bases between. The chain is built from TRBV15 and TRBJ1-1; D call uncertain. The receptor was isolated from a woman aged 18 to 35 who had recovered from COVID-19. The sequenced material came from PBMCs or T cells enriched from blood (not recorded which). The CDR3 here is CATSRDGETAFF. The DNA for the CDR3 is TGTGCCACCAGCAGAGATGGGGAGACAGCTTTCTTT.